This TCR beta chain was found in a study of identifying expanded T cells in peripheral blood (dated by TCRdb to about 2019). At the level of the whole study: Technical replicates were generated by sequencing separate aliquots of the same genomic DNA pool, and four replicates were compared pairwise.

No immune events such as infections were documented for the healthy donors during the collection period. Time-dependent variance in a beta-binomial model of T-cell clone differential abundance was calibrated using healthy-donor blood repertoires as a training cohort. The training cohort was composed of about 10 healthy donors, 3 female and 7 male. The donors were between about 29 and 64 years old, with an average age of around 42 years. Whole blood from each healthy donor was obtained from a commercial supplier and was collected at three time points around two weeks apart. For immunosequencing, genomic DNA was extracted from unsorted whole blood. Of note for this clone: The antigen this receptor binds is unknown. Base qualities are not provided; no much larger clone lies one nucleotide away.

Including the terminal cysteine and phenylalanine, the CDR3 comprises 16 residues. Only CDR3 DNA remains: 48 bases, in frame from the first base. TCRbeta CDR3 regions were profiled with the immunoSEQ Assay using bias-controlled multiplex PCR amplification of genomic DNA. In the paper's pipeline: To quantify the absolute abundance of each unique TCRbeta CDR3 region, the sequences were collapsed and filtered. Two models were used to test differential abundance: a binomial model (Fisher-equivalent) and a beta-binomial model that adds time-dependent variance fitted from healthy donors. Any clone with fewer than 5 combined templates was excluded, and a clone was called differentially abundant if its Benjamini-Hochberg FDR was below 0.01. In the beta-binomial model, variance was expressed as a function of the total template count across the two samples, in the form v = (b*log(k)+a)^2. Drawn from immuneACCESS, this table holds only the in-frame rearrangements with V and J called that TCRdb kept. Clones are partly lost; checked studies trace under half to an unresolved V gene and leave the rest unexplained. V, J and clone size are taken as reported in that table, and D and trimming were inferred from the DNA itself. The sample table records about 81,000 clones; roughly 84% of these occur just once. The top ten clonotypes cover around 20% of the sample.

The paper's findings and limits, for the study overall: The authors expected that biological variance in healthy repertoires might rise further over much longer intervals, such as months to years. For all healthy donors, the variance in clone template counts between roughly 2-week samples rose significantly as total template count increased. Roughly 1.2 differentially abundant clones were flagged by the binomial model between technical replicates, whereas about 15 and 19 were flagged over two weeks and four weeks, respectively. Across all healthy-donor time intervals, the beta-binomial model significantly lowered both the number of clones called differentially abundant and the false-positive rate.

The receptor chain draws on TRBV21-1 and TRBJ2-6; no DNA check was done on the table's D call, TRBD1. TRBV21-1 is a listed pseudogene. The clonotype originates from a person aged 18-70 years in good health. Sequenced: blood. The sequenced DNA: TGTGCCAGTAAGACAGGCCTACTCTCTGGGGCCAACGTCCTGACTTTC. Protein translation: CASKTGLLSGANVLTF.